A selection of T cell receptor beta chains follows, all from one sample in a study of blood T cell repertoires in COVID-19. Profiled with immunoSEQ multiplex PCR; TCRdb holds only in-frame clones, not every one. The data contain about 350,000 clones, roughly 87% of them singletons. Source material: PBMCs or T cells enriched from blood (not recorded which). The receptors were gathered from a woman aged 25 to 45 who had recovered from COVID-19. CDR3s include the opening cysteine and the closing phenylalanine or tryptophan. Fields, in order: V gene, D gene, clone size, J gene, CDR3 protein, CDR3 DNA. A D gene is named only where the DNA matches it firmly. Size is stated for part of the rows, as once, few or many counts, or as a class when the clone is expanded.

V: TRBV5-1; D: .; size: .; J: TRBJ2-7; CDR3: CASRVTVTYEQYF; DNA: TGCGCCAGCAGGGTGACAGTAACCTACGAGCAGTACTTC
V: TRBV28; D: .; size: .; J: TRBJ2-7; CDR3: CASSVPGRISSYEQYF; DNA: TGTGCCAGCAGTGTACCTGGGAGGATATCCTCCTACGAGCAGTACTTC
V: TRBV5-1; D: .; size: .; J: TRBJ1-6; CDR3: CASSLSRGSLDNSPLHF; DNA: TGCGCCAGCAGCTTGTCGAGAGGGTCTTTAGATAATTCACCCCTCCACTTT
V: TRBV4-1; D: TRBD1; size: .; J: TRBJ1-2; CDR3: CASSHPLDRGQSYTF; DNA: TGCGCCAGCAGCCACCCCTTAGACAGGGGGCAAAGCTACACCTTC
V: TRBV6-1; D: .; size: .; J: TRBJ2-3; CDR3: CASSEAFRGTSTDTQYF; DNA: TGTGCCAGCAGTGAAGCTTTCAGGGGGACTAGCACAGATACGCAGTATTTT
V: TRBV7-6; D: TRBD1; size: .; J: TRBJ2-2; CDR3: CASSLVTRQGRTGELFF; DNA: TGTGCCAGCAGCTTAGTTACCCGACAGGGGCGTACCGGGGAGCTGTTTTTT
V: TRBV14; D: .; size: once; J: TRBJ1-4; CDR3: CASSQGQSTNEKLFF; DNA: TGTGCCAGCAGCCAAGGACAGTCAACTAATGAAAAACTGTTTTTT
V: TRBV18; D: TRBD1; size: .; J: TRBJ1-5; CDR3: CASSPVGQGGNQPQHF; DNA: TGTGCCAGCTCTCCCGTCGGACAGGGCGGCAATCAGCCCCAGCATTTT
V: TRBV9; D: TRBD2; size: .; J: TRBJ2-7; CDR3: CASSVGASGGSSEQYF; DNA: TGTGCCAGCAGCGTAGGGGCTAGCGGGGGGTCCTCCGAGCAGTACTTC
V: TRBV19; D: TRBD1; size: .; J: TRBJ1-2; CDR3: CASSIGSGGDYGYTF; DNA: TGTGCCAGTAGTATCGGGTCAGGGGGTGACTATGGCTACACCTTC
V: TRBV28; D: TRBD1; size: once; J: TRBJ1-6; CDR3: CASSPGTGPYNSPLHF; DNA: TGTGCCAGCAGTCCGGGGACAGGGCCCTATAATTCACCCCTCCACTTT
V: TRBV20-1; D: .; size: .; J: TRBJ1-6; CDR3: CSVSKRGTGNSPLHF; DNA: TGCAGTGTTAGTAAACGGGGTACGGGTAATTCACCCCTCCACTTT
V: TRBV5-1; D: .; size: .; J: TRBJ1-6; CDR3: CASSLADLNSPLHF; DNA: TGCGCCAGCAGCTTGGCCGACTTAAATTCACCCCTCCACTTT
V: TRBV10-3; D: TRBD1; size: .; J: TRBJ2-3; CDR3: CAISTGGTDTQYF; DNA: TGTGCCATCTCGACAGGGGGAACAGATACGCAGTATTTT
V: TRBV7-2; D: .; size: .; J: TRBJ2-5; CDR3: CASSLDSQETQYF; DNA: TGTGCCAGCAGCTTGGACAGCCAAGAGACCCAGTACTTC
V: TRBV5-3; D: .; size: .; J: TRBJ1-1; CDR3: CARSPPVGVNTEAFF; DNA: TGTGCCAGAAGCCCACCGGTAGGGGTGAACACTGAAGCTTTCTTT
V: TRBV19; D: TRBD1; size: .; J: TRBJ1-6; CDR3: CASSPRQGNYNSPLHF; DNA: TGTGCCAGTAGTCCGCGACAGGGGAATTATAATTCACCCCTCCACTTT
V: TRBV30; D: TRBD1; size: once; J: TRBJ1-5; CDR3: CAWSVPGTGKYQPQHF; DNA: TGTGCCTGGAGTGTACCCGGGACAGGGAAATACCAGCCCCAGCATTTT
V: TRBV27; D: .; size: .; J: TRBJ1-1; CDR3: CASSLRVVNTEAFF; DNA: TGTGCCAGCAGTTTACGGGTAGTGAACACTGAAGCTTTCTTT
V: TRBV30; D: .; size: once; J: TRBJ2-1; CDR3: CAWTHEGGEQFF; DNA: TGTGCCTGGACCCATGAAGGGGGTGAGCAGTTCTTC
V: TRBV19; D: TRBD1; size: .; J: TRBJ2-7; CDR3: CASSPQGGRGEQYF; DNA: TGTGCCAGTAGCCCACAGGGGGGAAGGGGCGAGCAGTACTTC
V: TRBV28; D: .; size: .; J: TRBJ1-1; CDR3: CASSFGHSPEAFF; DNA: TGTGCCAGCAGTTTTGGCCATAGCCCTGAAGCTTTCTTT
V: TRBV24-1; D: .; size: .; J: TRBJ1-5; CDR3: CATRGAGAEQPQHF; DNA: TGTGCCACCAGGGGGGCAGGTGCGGAGCAGCCCCAGCATTTT
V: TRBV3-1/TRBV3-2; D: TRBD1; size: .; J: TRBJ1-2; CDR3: CASSHHGQDIYGYTF; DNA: TGTGCCAGCAGCCACCACGGACAGGATATTTATGGCTACACCTTC
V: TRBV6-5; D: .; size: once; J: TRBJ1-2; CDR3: CASSPPGGGYTF; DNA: TGTGCCAGCAGTCCACCCGGAGGTGGCTACACCTTC
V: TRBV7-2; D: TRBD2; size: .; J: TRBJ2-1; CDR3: CASSLPGGARRNEQFF; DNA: TGTGCCAGCAGCTTACCGGGGGGGGCTAGGCGGAATGAGCAGTTCTTC
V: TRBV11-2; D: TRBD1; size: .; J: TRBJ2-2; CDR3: CASSNLQGATGELFF; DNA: TGTGCCAGCAGCAACCTACAGGGGGCGACCGGGGAGCTGTTTTTT
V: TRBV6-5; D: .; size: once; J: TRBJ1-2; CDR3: CASSYSKQLNYGYTF; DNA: TGTGCCAGCAGTTACTCGAAACAGCTTAACTATGGCTACACCTTC
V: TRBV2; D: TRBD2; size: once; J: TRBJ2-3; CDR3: CASRSGGVTDTQYF; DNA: TGTGCCAGCCGAAGCGGGGGGGTAACAGATACGCAGTATTTT
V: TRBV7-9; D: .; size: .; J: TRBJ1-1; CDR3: CASSAMGGLRDTEAFF; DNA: TGTGCTAGCAGCGCTATGGGAGGGTTGAGAGACACTGAAGCTTTCTTT
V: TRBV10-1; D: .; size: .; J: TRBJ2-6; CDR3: CASSELRWDTFFLGANVLTF; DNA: TGCGCCAGCAGTGAACTCCGGTGGGACACATTCTTTCTGGGGGCCAACGTCCTGACTTTC
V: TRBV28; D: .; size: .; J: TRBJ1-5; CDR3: CASTSFRHSNQPQHF; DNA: TGTGCCAGCACCTCCTTCCGACATAGCAATCAGCCCCAGCATTTT
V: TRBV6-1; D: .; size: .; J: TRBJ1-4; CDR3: CASNERGYNEKLFF; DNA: TGTGCCAGCAATGAACGGGGGTATAATGAAAAACTGTTTTTT